What follows are 18 T cell receptor beta chains derived from one specimen sequenced in a study of tumor-infiltrating lymphocytes in primary liver carcinoma. Co-extraction yielded RNA and DNA from around 20-30 mg of unsorted bulk tissue. Starting from approximately 470 ng of total RNA, TCR beta cDNA was produced with a primer in the constant region. Slightly modified ARM-PCR served as the procedure for the TCR beta libraries. These libraries came from three rounds of nested multiplex PCR. Primers for the first two PCR rounds were TRBV1-TRBV30 forward primers and a C-beta reverse primer (about 11 cycles per round). TCRdb fed the multiplex PCR reads into MiXCR, producing one record per CDR3 protein. The sample records nearly 45,000 distinct CDR3 sequences, 73% being singletons. The sample consisted of liver tumor tissue from sampling region 2. Subset defined: tumor region T2, inferior pole. The receptors were sampled from a man aged 40-49 years with primary liver carcinoma and hepatitis B virus infection.

A few counts support this clonotype. One junction end disagrees with the germline gene, perhaps due to a read error. The chain employs TRBV7-3 and TRBJ2-2, with 7 bases fitting TRBD1. Germline V CDR1 and CDR2: SGHTA, FQGTGA. The CDR3 length is 14 residues. CDR3 sequence: CASSYSTGLGEPFF. CDR3 nucleotides: TGTGCCAGCAGCTACTCGACAGGGCTCGGGGAGCCGTTTTTT.

The chain joins TRBV29-1 to TRBJ2-5; 7 bases are shared with TRBD2. The length of the CDR3 is 15 residues. The junction had 13 bases not matched to a gene; V was cut back by 5 bases and J by 4 bases. The germline gives CDR1 SQVTM, CDR2 ANQGSEA. This CDR3 is CSVRTSGICAETQYF. In DNA, the CDR3 is TGCAGCGTTCGGACTAGTGGGATTTGTGCAGAGACCCAGTACTTC.

Concerning this clonotype itself: One junction end disagrees with the germline gene, perhaps due to a read error. The rearrangement links TRBV14 to TRBJ2-1; either TRBD1 or TRBD2 may supply D (5 bases each). Germline V gene lookup returns CDR1 SGHDN and CDR2 FVKESK. This CDR3 has 14 amino acids. CDR3 residues: CTSNQARASRGQFF. For the CDR3, the DNA is TGTACCAGCAACCAAGCAAGGGCGTCGAGGGGGCAGTTCTTC.

For this clonotype: Compared with germline, one end of the junction differs, possibly owing to a read error. The CDR3 protein is CVSSRDSRLAAYRFSTDTQYF. In DNA form, the CDR3 reads TGTGTCAGCAGCCGAGATTCGAGACTAGCGGCATATCGATTTAGCACAGATACGCAGTATTTT. This chain joins TRBV4-2 and TRBJ2-3; 9 bases line up with TRBD2. CDR3 length: 21 residues. Germline V gene sequence: CDR1 LGHNA, CDR2 YNFKEQ.

As regards this clonotype: A much larger clone differs by one base, so this may be a read error. V is TRBV7-9 and J is TRBJ2-7; a weak D match, TRBD2 (5 bases). From germline, CDR1 is SEHNR and CDR2 FQNEAQ (reference sequence). The CDR3 contains 14 residues. The germline V and J ends were trimmed by 4 bases and 3 bases, with 13 bases remaining between them. The CDR3 coding sequence is TGTGCCAGCAGCTATAGCGCCATCTTCTACGAGCAGTACTTC. Translating it yields CASSYSAIFYEQYF.

The genes are TRBV12-3 or TRBV12-4 and TRBJ2-3; TRBD1 might be the D (5 bases). Trimming shortened V by 6 bases and J by 3 bases, and 13 bases separated the two germline ends. The CDR3 spans 14 residues. The CDR3 sequence: CASRRGTETDTQYF. The CDR3 DNA reads TGTGCCAGCAGAAGGGGAACAGAGACAGATACGCAGTATTTT.

As regards this clonotype: At one of its ends the junction is not consistent with the germline gene, which may arise from a read error. The J gene is TRBJ2-7, the V gene TRBV5-1, with D possibly being TRBD2 (6 bases). The CDR3 loop spans 15 amino acids. From germline, CDR1 is SGHRS and CDR2 YFSETQ. The CDR3 nucleotides are TGCGCCAGTAGCTCCGCCGGGACTGGACCTTACGAGCAGTGCTTC. It translates to CASSSAGTGPYEQCF.

This clonotype was found a few times. This clone may be a read error of a much larger clone one base away. The chain recombines TRBV5-1 with TRBJ1-5; TRBD1 might be the D (6 bases). Trimming left V 2 bases short and J 6 bases short, with 15 bases between. The length of the CDR3 is 15 residues. CDR1 and CDR2 (germline): SGHRS, YFSETQ. CDR3 sequence reads: CASSFGGEGSQPQHF. The CDR3, as DNA: TGCGCCAGCAGCTTCGGGGGCGAAGGCAGTCAGCCCCAGCATTTT.

The chain uses TRBV11-3 and TRBJ2-1; D is uncertain. V was shortened by 3 bases and J by 16 bases, with 16 bases between the two germline ends. The CDR3 covers 12 residues. The V gene's germline CDR1 is SGHNT and CDR2 YENEEA. CDR3 loop: CASSFNANGHFF. CDR3 coding DNA: TGTGCCAGCAGCTTTAATGCCAATGGGCACTTCTTC.

Concerning this clonotype itself: The CDR3 does not close with the conserved phenylalanine or tryptophan, likely indicating a read error. This chain joins TRBV30 and TRBJ2-3; TRBD2 agrees at 8 bases. The V gene end was trimmed by 2 bases and the J gene end by 2 bases; junction bases not matched to a gene: 3. This CDR3 spans 14 amino acids. Germline lookup yields CDR1 GTSNPN and CDR2 SVGIG (reference sequence). The CDR3 nucleotides read TGTGCCTGGAGTCGACTAGCGTTCACAGATACGCAGTATCTT. It yields the protein CAWSRLAFTDTQYL.

This clonotype ranks as large (0.1 to 1%). The rearrangement links TRBV2 to TRBJ2-3; unclear D gene. Germline CDR1 reads SNHLY; CDR2 reads FYNNEI. The CDR3 extends over 11 amino acids. The V gene lost 5 bases and the J gene lost 5 bases, with 5 bases spanning the gap. The CDR3 DNA sequence: TGTGCCAGCAGTTTCGAAGATACGCAGTATTTT. Protein: CASSFEDTQYF.

Regarding this clonotype: An end of the junction does not agree with germline; a read error may underlie this. The genes are TRBV6-4 and TRBJ2-1, with D possibly TRBD1 on 5 matching bases. Germline V lookup: CDR1 MRHNA, CDR2 SNTAGT. The CDR3 extends over 13 amino acids. CDR3 sequence reads: CACSAPGQNEQFF. CDR3 in DNA: TGTGCCTGCAGTGCCCCAGGGCAGAATGAGCAGTTCTTC.

This clonotype came up many times. Written as DNA, the CDR3 is TGTGCCAGCAGCGCCGCGGCTAGCGACGAGCAGTACTTC. Protein product: CASSAAASDEQYF. The chain links TRBV9 to TRBJ2-7, with a weak D call TRBD2 (6 bases). Looked up from germline, CDR1 is SGDLS and CDR2 is YYNGEE. Trimming took off 3 bases at V and 5 bases at J, with 12 bases between the two ends. The length of the CDR3 is 13 residues.

Concerning this clonotype itself: An end of the junction does not agree with germline; a read error may underlie this. The chain recombines TRBV12-3 or TRBV12-4 with TRBJ2-5; a weak D match, TRBD2 (6 bases). This CDR3 is 13 amino acids long. This chain's CDR3 is CARSLGGVETQYF. CDR3 in DNA: TGTGCCAGGAGTTTAGGAGGGGTGGAGACCCAGTACTTC.

To note about this clonotype: The conserved phenylalanine or tryptophan is not found at the CDR3 terminus, so this likely reflects a read error. This chain joins TRBV14 and TRBJ2-6, with a weak D call TRBD2 (5 bases). Deletions cut 1 base from V and 2 bases from J, with 18 bases between. Germline V gives CDR1 SGHDN, CDR2 FVKESK. This CDR3 is built from 19 residues. The chain's CDR3 is CASSQVAGWVGAGANVLTL. The DNA of the CDR3 is TGTGCCAGCAGCCAAGTCGCCGGATGGGTCGGGGCTGGGGCCAACGTCCTGACTCTA.

As regards this clonotype: The junction shows a germline mismatch at one end, possibly a read error. This chain connects TRBV29-1 to TRBJ2-1; D may be TRBD2 (6 bases). Germline V CDR1 and CDR2: SQVTM, ANQGSEA. The CDR3 length is 13 residues. The CDR3 loop is CSVVWAHSGEQFF. DNA of the CDR3: TGTAGCGTTGTCTGGGCCCATAGCGGCGAGCAGTTCTTC.

Worth noting for this clonotype: The CDR3 does not end in the conserved phenylalanine or tryptophan, so this is likely a read error. The chain uses TRBV7-9 and TRBJ1-6; D gene unclear. The CDR3 is 13 amino acids. Germline V gives CDR1 SEHNR, CDR2 FQNEAQ (reference sequence). CDR3 in DNA: TGTACCAGCAGCCGGGCACTGGTTTCACCCCTCCACTTA. Protein product: CTSSRALVSPLHL.

Note on this clonotype: Mismatch with germline at one junction end may stem from a read error. CDR3 loop: CVSTSSVYVQYF. CDR3 sequence (DNA): TGTGTCAGCACCTCTAGTGTCTACGTGCAGTACTTC. The V call is TRBV6-2 or TRBV6-3, the J call TRBJ2-7; D is unclear. This CDR3 has 12 amino acids. Per germline, CDR1 MNHEY and CDR2 SVGEGT.